The 23 T cell receptor beta chains listed next were all sequenced from one sample in a study of T cells in pancreatic ductal adenocarcinoma. Surgery without prior neoadjuvant therapy was the treatment of the selected pancreatic ductal adenocarcinoma patients. Method: immunoSEQ multiplex PCR; TCRdb's copy keeps in-frame clones and lacks some. This sample has 10,000 to 15,000 clones; around 86% occur once, and the top ten carry roughly 18%. Sequencing used PBMCs. All receptors derive from a human donor with pancreatic ductal adenocarcinoma.

This chain connects TRBV5-4 to TRBJ2-5; D is perhaps TRBD2 (6 bases). From germline, CDR1 is SGHNT and CDR2 YYREEE (reference sequence). The V end was cut by 0 bases, the J end by 2 bases, with 11 bases between. The CDR3 is made up of 15 amino acids. This CDR3 is CASSLGLAMQETQYF. The CDR3 nucleotides read TGTGCCAGCAGCTTGGGGCTAGCGATGCAAGAGACCCAGTACTTC.

This chain joins TRBV5-1 and TRBJ1-2; no clear D gene. There are 15 residues in the CDR3. The V gene's germline CDR1 is SGHRS and CDR2 YFSETQ. V was shortened by 0 bases and J by 9 bases, with 18 bases between the two germline ends. CDR3 sequence reads: CASSLEGGPLDRYTF. CDR3 DNA sequence: TGCGCCAGCAGCTTGGAAGGAGGCCCCTTAGATCGCTACACCTTC. The full variable domain, its missing parts supplied by reference TRBV5-1 and TRBJ1-2, is KAGVTQTPRYLIKTRGQQVTLSCSPISGHRSVSWYQQTPGQGLQFLFEYFSETQRNKGNFPGRFSGRQFSNSRSEMNVSTLELGDSALYLCASSLEGGPLDRYTFGSGTRLTVV.

V is TRBV7-9 and J is TRBJ2-1, with 7 bases aligning to TRBD2. Trimming at V came to 5 bases and at J to 5 bases, leaving 15 bases not matched to a gene. Germline CDR1 SEHNR, CDR2 FQNEAQ (reference sequence). This CDR3 is built from 17 residues. The DNA of the CDR3 is TGTGCCAGCAGCCCCCCCTTGCGGGAGTCGGTCCACAATGAGCAGTTCTTC. As protein: CASSPPLRESVHNEQFF.

The rearrangement links TRBV6-6 to TRBJ1-2, with D possibly being TRBD1 (6 bases). Germline V gene data show CDR1 as MNHNY and CDR2 as SVGAGI (reference sequence). Trimming left V 2 bases short and J 6 bases short, with 10 bases between. The CDR3 covers 13 residues. The CDR3 DNA reads as TGTGCCAGCAGTTACCTCGGGGGCAATGGCTACACCTTC. Translating gives CASSYLGGNGYTF.

The chain recombines TRBV4-1 with TRBJ1-2, with D hard to call. This CDR3 has 16 residues. Germline V gives CDR1 MGHRA, CDR2 YSYEKL. V was clipped by 1 base and J by 4 bases, with 16 bases between them. In DNA, the CDR3 is TGCGCCAGCAGCCAAGCGAGATATCCAGATACCTATGGCTACACCTTC. Residues: CASSQARYPDTYGYTF.

The V call is TRBV11-2, the J call TRBJ1-1; D is perhaps TRBD1 (5 bases). With 1 base removed from V and 11 bases from J, the gap between germline ends came to 17 bases. The germline CDR1 and CDR2 sequences are SGHAT and FQNNGV. The CDR3 length is 14 residues. CDR3 region: CASSLGGVTGGAFF. The DNA for the CDR3 is TGTGCCAGCAGCTTAGGGGGGGTAACAGGAGGCGCTTTCTTT.

The gene calls are TRBV12-2 and TRBJ1-2; TRBD1, the table's D call, lacks a check against the DNA. TRBV12-2 has pseudogene status. The CDR3 contains 17 residues. The CDR3 sequence is CASRPRDRRLTTYGYTF. The CDR3 DNA follows: TGTGCAAGTCGGCCGCGTGACAGGCGCCTCACAACATATGGCTACACCTTC.

V gene TRBV6-1 combines with J gene TRBJ2-2; D gene ambiguous. Germline V lookup: CDR1 MNHNS, CDR2 SASEGT. The CDR3 consists of 15 residues. The V end was cut by 3 bases, the J end by 1 base, with 9 bases between. In DNA form, the CDR3 reads TGTGCCAGCAGTGATGTTTTTGGGAACACCGGGGAGCTGTTTTTT. Protein product: CASSDVFGNTGELFF.

Comment on this clone: An end of the junction does not agree with germline; a read error may underlie this. The J gene is TRBJ2-7, the V gene TRBV7-2, with D perhaps TRBD1 (5 bases). Germline CDR1 is SGHTA and CDR2 is FQGNSA. There are 15 residues in the CDR3. This CDR3 is CASSSTDPGSSEQYF. The CDR3 nucleotides read TGTGCCAGCAGCTCGACAGATCCGGGTTCCTCCGAGCAGTACTTC.

This clone appeared a single time. J is TRBJ2-6 and V is TRBV14; no definite D call. Per the germline V gene, CDR1 is SGHDN and CDR2 is FVKESK. The CDR3 runs to 16 residues. Trimming removed 1 base at V and 0 bases at J, with 7 bases between. DNA of the CDR3: TGTGCCAGCAGCCAAGGAGTGACCTCTGGGGCCAACGTCCTGACTTTC. This codes for CASSQGVTSGANVLTF.

V and J are TRBV5-1 and TRBJ2-2; no clear D. Germline lookup yields CDR1 SGHRS and CDR2 YFSETQ. This CDR3 is built from 15 residues. V gave up 1 base and J gave up 5 bases, with 12 bases separating them. The CDR3 loop reads CASSLSIGGTGELFF. CDR3 sequence (DNA): TGCGCCAGCAGCTTGTCTATCGGCGGAACCGGGGAGCTGTTTTTT.

This chain joins TRBV13 and TRBJ2-7; possibly TRBD2 for D (6 bases). Looked up from germline, CDR1 is PRHDT and CDR2 is FYEKMQ (reference sequence). The CDR3 loop spans 14 amino acids. Trimming removed 2 bases from V and 1 base from J, with 9 bases in between. CDR3 sequence reads: CASSLTGRSYEQYF. The DNA of the CDR3 is TGTGCCAGCAGCTTAACGGGGAGGTCCTACGAGCAGTACTTC.

J is TRBJ2-2 and V is TRBV15; D may match TRBD1 or TRBD2 (5 bases each). Trimming removed 1 base from V and 5 bases from J, with 14 bases in between. Germline CDR1 is LNHNV and CDR2 is YYDKDF (reference sequence). The CDR3 consists of 16 residues. This CDR3 reads CATSRASGSGTGELFF. The CDR3 nucleotides read TGTGCCACCAGCAGAGCCTCAGGGTCGGGAACCGGGGAGCTGTTTTTT.

The CDR3 DNA is TGTGCCAGCAGCCAGCAGGCCAACACCGGGGAGCTGTTTTTT. Encoded protein: CASSQQANTGELFF. The gene calls are TRBV7-2 and TRBJ2-2; D gene ambiguous. V lost 5 bases and J lost 2, with 9 bases in between. The CDR3 spans 14 residues. Germline CDR1 is SGHTA and CDR2 is FQGNSA.

This clone was counted once. This rearrangement joins TRBV19 to TRBJ1-1; 8 positions match TRBD1. Germline CDR1 reads LNHDA; CDR2 reads SQIVND (reference sequence). The CDR3 is 14 amino acids. J gave up 5 bases and V 3 bases, and 5 bases lay outside the gene matches. DNA for the CDR3: TGTGCCAGTAGTATGGCCCAGGGGGCGACTGAAGCTTTCTTT. This codes for CASSMAQGATEAFF.

The chain has TRBV5-4 and TRBJ2-1; 9 bases fit TRBD2. The V segment lost 0 bases and the J segment 6 bases; nucleotides outside the gene matches: 4. CDR1 is SGHNT, CDR2 YYREEE, per germline (reference sequence). This CDR3 spans 15 amino acids. CDR3 residues: CASSLETSGFNEQFF. The CDR3 DNA follows: TGTGCCAGCAGCTTGGAGACTAGCGGCTTCAATGAGCAGTTCTTC.

CDR3 loop: CASSEGKGEQYF. CDR3 in DNA: TGTGCCAGCAGTGAAGGAAAGGGCGAGCAGTACTTC. V usage is TRBV6-5 and J usage is TRBJ2-7; D remains unclear. This CDR3 contains 12 residues. Germline assignment: CDR1 MNHEY and CDR2 SVGAGI. V was shortened by 5 bases and J by 6 bases, with 11 bases between the two germline ends.

This clone was observed a few times. V gene TRBV5-4 combines with J gene TRBJ1-2; 10 bases map to TRBD1. The CDR3 has 15 residues. In germline, CDR1 is SGHNT, CDR2 YYREEE (reference sequence). J gave up 2 bases and V 4 bases, and 5 bases lay outside the gene matches. The CDR3 is CASSHLDRGNYGYTF. The CDR3 DNA reads as TGTGCCAGCAGCCATCTGGACAGGGGGAACTATGGCTACACCTTC.

This clone was picked up one time. The chain uses TRBV13 and TRBJ2-7, with TRBD1 as a possible D gene (5 bases). In germline, CDR1 is PRHDT, CDR2 FYEKMQ (reference sequence). Between the trimmed V and J ends, which lost 1 base and 2 bases, there was a span of 12 bases. CDR3 length: 15 amino acids. The CDR3 coding sequence is TGTGCCAGCAGCTTAGAGGGCAGGGTAACCTACGAGCAGTACTTC. It encodes CASSLEGRVTYEQYF.

In DNA form, the CDR3 reads TGTGCCAGTAAAAGCGCAGTTTCATCCTACGAGCAGTACTTC. Protein product: CASKSAVSSYEQYF. V gene TRBV19 combines with J gene TRBJ2-7; D is undetermined. The germline V and J ends were trimmed by 7 bases and 1 base, with 14 bases remaining between them. This CDR3 contains 14 residues. Looked up from germline, CDR1 is LNHDA and CDR2 is SQIVND (reference sequence).

J is TRBJ2-5 and V is TRBV28; 10 nucleotides match TRBD2. Germline V CDR1 and CDR2: MDHEN, SYDVKM. The V gene end was trimmed by 3 bases and the J gene end by 3 bases; junction bases not matched to a gene: 10. The CDR3 sequence is 17 residues long. CDR3 protein: CASSFRASGRGEETQYF. The CDR3 nucleotides are TGTGCCAGCAGTTTTCGGGCTAGCGGGAGAGGTGAAGAGACCCAGTACTTC.

The chain has TRBV7-9 and TRBJ2-7; D is ambiguous. Per germline, CDR1 SEHNR and CDR2 FQNEAQ (reference sequence). Trimming took 6 bases from V and 1 from J, leaving 10 bases between them. CDR3 length: 13 amino acids. The CDR3 nucleotides are TGTGCCAGCAGTCCTACACATTCCTACGAGCAGTACTTC. This codes for CASSPTHSYEQYF.

CDR3 DNA: TGCGCCAGCAGCCCGAACAGGGGGCGCACAGATACGCAGTATTTT. As protein: CASSPNRGRTDTQYF. The chain combines TRBV4-3 with TRBJ2-3; 9 bases agree with TRBD1. Trimming cost V 4 bases and J 1 base; bases outside gene matches: 3. The CDR3 runs to 15 residues. The V gene's germline CDR1 is LGHNA and CDR2 YSLEER.